This record covers a single TCR beta chain. The target antigen is unknown. This sample was taken from a study of blood T cells in healthy people across ages. Notes on the study in general: Whereas aged donors had fewer naive CD4+ cells, long-lived donors had more of them and higher diversity.

Total RNA extracted from each sample amounted to at least 5 micrograms. CDR1 and CDR2 (germline): MGHRA, YSYEKL. The length of the CDR3 is 14 residues. The V end lost 7 bases, the J end lost 0 bases, and 7 bases lay between the germline ends. With a J-beta primer mix and a sample-barcoded 5' primer, a second PCR ran about 7 to 12 cycles. TCRdb fed the 5' RACE reads into MiXCR, producing one record per CDR3 protein. The sample carries 550,000 to 600,000 distinct CDR3 sequences, roughly 48% recorded once. This sequence originates from an older man in good health. The source material was blood. The chain employs TRBV4-1 and TRBJ1-6, with no clear D. CDR3 DNA sequence: TGCGCCAGCAAGAGTTTCTCCTATAATTCACCCCTCCACTTT. This gives the protein CASKSFSYNSPLHF.